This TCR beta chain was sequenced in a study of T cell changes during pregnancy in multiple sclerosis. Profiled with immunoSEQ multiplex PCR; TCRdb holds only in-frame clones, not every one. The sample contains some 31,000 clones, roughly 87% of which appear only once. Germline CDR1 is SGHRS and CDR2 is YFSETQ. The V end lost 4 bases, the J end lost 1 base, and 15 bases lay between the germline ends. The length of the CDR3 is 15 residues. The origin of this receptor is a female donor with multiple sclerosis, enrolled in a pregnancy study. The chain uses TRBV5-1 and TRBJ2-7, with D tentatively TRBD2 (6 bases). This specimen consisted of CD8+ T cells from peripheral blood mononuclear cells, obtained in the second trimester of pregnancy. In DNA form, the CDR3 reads TGCGCCAGCAGCAGCCACCGGGGGATTTCCTACGAGCAGTACTTC. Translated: CASSSHRGISYEQYF.